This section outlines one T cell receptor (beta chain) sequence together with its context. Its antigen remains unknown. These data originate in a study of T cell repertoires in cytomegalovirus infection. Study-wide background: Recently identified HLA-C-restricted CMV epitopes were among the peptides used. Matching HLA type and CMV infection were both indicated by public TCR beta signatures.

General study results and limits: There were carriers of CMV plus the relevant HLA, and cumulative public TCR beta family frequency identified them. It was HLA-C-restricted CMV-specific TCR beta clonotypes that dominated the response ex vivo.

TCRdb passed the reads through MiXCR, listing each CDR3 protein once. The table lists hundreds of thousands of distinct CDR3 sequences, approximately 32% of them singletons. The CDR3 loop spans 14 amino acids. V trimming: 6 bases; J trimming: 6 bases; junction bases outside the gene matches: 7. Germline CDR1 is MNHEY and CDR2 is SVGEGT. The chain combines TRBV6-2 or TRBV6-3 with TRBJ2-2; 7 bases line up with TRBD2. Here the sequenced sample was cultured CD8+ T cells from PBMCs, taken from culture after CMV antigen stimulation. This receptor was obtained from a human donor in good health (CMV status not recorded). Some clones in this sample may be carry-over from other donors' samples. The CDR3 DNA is TGTGCCAGCAGCCGGGGGGAGTTCGCCGGGGAGCTGTTTTTT. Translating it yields CASSRGEFAGELFF.